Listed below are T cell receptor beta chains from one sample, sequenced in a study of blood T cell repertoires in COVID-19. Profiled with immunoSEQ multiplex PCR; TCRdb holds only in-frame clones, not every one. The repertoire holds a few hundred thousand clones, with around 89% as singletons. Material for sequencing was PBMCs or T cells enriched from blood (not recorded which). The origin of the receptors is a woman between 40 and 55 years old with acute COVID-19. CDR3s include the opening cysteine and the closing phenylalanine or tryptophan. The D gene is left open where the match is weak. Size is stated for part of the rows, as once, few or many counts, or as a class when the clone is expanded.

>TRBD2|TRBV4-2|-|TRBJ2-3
TGTGCCAGCAGCTTTCCCGGGACTAGCGGGTCTCTTGGAGATACGCAGTATTTT
CASSFPGTSGSLGDTQYF
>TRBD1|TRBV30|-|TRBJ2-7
TGTGCCTGGAGTCCGGGACAGGGTGTCTACGAGCAGTACTTC
CAWSPGQGVYEQYF
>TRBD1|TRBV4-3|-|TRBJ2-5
TGCGCCAGCAGCCAAGATGCAGGGGGTTGGAAGGAGACCCAGTACTTC
CASSQDAGGWKETQYF
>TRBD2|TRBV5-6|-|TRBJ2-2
TGTGCCAGCAGCTTGTTTTTCGGGACTAGTAACACCGGGGAGCTGTTTTTT
CASSLFFGTSNTGELFF
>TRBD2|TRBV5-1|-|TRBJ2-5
TGCGCCAGCAGCTTGCTAGCGGGGGCCCAAGAGACCCAGTACTTC
CASSLLAGAQETQYF
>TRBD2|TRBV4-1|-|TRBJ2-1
TGCGCCAGCAGCCAAGGGATGACTAGCGTGTACAATGAGCAGTTCTTC
CASSQGMTSVYNEQFF
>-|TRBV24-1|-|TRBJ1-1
TGTGCCACTCGGTGGGAGGGGGTAAAGGGTACGAACACTGAAGCTTTCTTT
CATRWEGVKGTNTEAFF
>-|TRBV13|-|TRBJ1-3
TGTGCCAGCAGCTTCGGAGAAACTGGAAACACCATATATTTT
CASSFGETGNTIYF
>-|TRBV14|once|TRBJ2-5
TGTGCCAGCAGCCCCACGGGGGGCGGGACCAACCAAGAGACCCAGTACTTC
CASSPTGGGTNQETQYF
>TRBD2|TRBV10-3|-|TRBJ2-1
TGTGCCGTTAAAAGGCGGGAGGATGGCGTGAATGAGCAGTTCTTC
CAVKRREDGVNEQFF
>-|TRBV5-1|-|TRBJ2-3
TGCGCCAGCAGCTTGGTACCAACAGGGGGAGGGGCAGATACGCAGTATTTT
CASSLVPTGGGADTQYF
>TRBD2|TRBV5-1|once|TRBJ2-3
TGCGCCAGCAGCCGGACTAGCGGGAGGGCCGGAGATACGCAGTATTTT
CASSRTSGRAGDTQYF
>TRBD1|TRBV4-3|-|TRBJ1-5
TGCGCCAGCAGCCCATCGGGACAGGGGGCGAGTCAGCCCCAGCATTTT
CASSPSGQGASQPQHF
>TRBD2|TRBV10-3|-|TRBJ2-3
TGTGCCATCAGTGTAGCGGGAGGGGGCACAGATACGCAGTATTTT
CAISVAGGGTDTQYF
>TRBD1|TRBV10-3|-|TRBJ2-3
TGTGCCATCAGCGACAGGGATACAGCAGATACGCAGTATTTT
CAISDRDTADTQYF
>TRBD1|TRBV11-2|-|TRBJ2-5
TGTGCCAGCAGCCGGACAGGGGGTTACCAAGAGACCCAGTACTTC
CASSRTGGYQETQYF
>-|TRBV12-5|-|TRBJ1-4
TGTGCTAGTTCACAGGGAACTGAAAAACTGTTTTTT
CASSQGTEKLFF
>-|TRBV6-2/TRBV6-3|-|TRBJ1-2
TGTGCCAGCAGCTCCGCAGGCCATGGCTACACCTTC
CASSSAGHGYTF